This T cell receptor beta chain was captured by sequencing in a study of response to subunit inactivated influenza vaccine. Findings of the study overall: That few new T cells are recruited by each seasonal influenza vaccination was the authors' suggestion.

The J segment lost 3 bases and the V segment lost 4 bases, leaving 8 bases of the junction unmatched. Per the germline V gene, CDR1 is SGHRS and CDR2 is YFSETQ. This CDR3 spans 15 amino acids. In this sample, this clonotype turned up a few times. No antigen is known for it. TCRdb re-called the RT-PCR reads with MiXCR, one entry per CDR3 protein. Of a few hundred thousand distinct CDR3 sequences in the sample, approximately 7.7% were seen once. This chain links TRBV5-1 with TRBJ2-7; 9 bases match TRBD2. The source was PBMCs from blood, collected roughly 24 months after vaccination. The receptor was derived from a man between 50 and 69 years old who received an inactivated influenza vaccine. The CDR3 nucleotides are TGCGCCAGCAGCCCTCTAGCGGGGTCCTTCTACGAGCAGTACTTC. It yields the protein CASSPLAGSFYEQYF.